The T cell receptor beta chain described here comes from a study of blood T cell repertoires in COVID-19. The wider study: The study drew acute and convalescent COVID-19 samples from the United States, Italy and Spain. Sample material is recorded as cDNA or gDNA derived from T cells, B-cell-depleted T cells, or PBMCs.

The CDR3 extends over 17 amino acids. V was shortened by 4 bases and J by 3 bases, with 21 bases between the two germline ends. Germline V lookup: CDR1 KGHSH, CDR2 LQKENI. In the source study's methods: Reference gene primer amplification yielded estimated nucleated cell counts. Assay: immunoSEQ multiplex PCR; the TCRdb copy retains only in-frame clones and omits some. The V and J calls and clone size were taken over from that table, and D and trimming were inferred from the DNA. Among some 90,000 clones listed, approximately 90% were seen once. The sequence was collected from a woman aged 45-60 years in a cohort sampled during active COVID-19. Input material: peripheral blood. The chain is built from TRBV18 and TRBJ1-2; D uncertain. The DNA of the CDR3 is TGTGCCAGCTCACTTACCCTCGGAGCACCCGAGGACTATGGCTACACCTTC. Amino acids: CASSLTLGAPEDYGYTF.